Following are 31 T cell receptor beta chains from one sample sequenced in a study of blood T cell repertoires in COVID-19. Only in-frame clones appear in the TCRdb table, and some are missing; sequencing was by immunoSEQ multiplex PCR. The sample yields 150,000 to 200,000 clones, more than 75% seen once. What was sequenced was peripheral blood. The source of these receptors is a young man with active or convalescent COVID-19.

J is TRBJ1-1 and V is TRBV12-3 or TRBV12-4; a possible D gene is TRBD1 (5 bases). Trimming pared 4 bases from V and 7 bases from J, leaving 10 bases between. The CDR3 consists of 12 residues. This CDR3 is CASSYTGIEAFF. In nucleotides, the CDR3 is TGTGCCAGCAGTTATACAGGAATTGAAGCTTTCTTT.

The chain couples TRBV6-4 to TRBJ1-1; D possibly corresponds to TRBD1 (6 bases). Trimming took off 4 bases at V and 3 bases at J, with 12 bases between the two ends. The length of the CDR3 is 14 residues. Germline V gene data show CDR1 as MRHNA and CDR2 as SNTAGT. The DNA of the CDR3 is TGTGCCAGCAGTGCCTCACAGGGAGACACTGAAGCTTTCTTT. It yields the protein CASSASQGDTEAFF.

This chain connects TRBV18 to TRBJ1-1; the D gene is possibly TRBD1 (5 bases). The germline gives CDR1 KGHSH, CDR2 LQKENI. The CDR3 has 15 residues. Trimming took off 2 bases at V and 3 bases at J, with 13 bases between the two ends. This CDR3 reads CASSPIPAGYTEAFF. CDR3 sequence (DNA): TGTGCCAGCTCACCAATTCCGGCAGGGTACACTGAAGCTTTCTTT.

This clone was recorded once. Written as DNA, the CDR3 is TGTGCCAGCTCACCCGTACGGCAGGGGAACACAGATACGCAGTATTTT. It yields the protein CASSPVRQGNTDTQYF. The chain has TRBV18 and TRBJ2-3, with D perhaps matching TRBD1 (6 bases). Germline V lookup: CDR1 KGHSH, CDR2 LQKENI. This CDR3 region has 16 residues. V was clipped by 3 bases and J by 2 bases, with 15 bases between them.

This clone was detected a few times. The rearrangement joins TRBV7-2 to TRBJ1-2; D unresolved. This CDR3 spans 13 amino acids. Germline V gives CDR1 SGHTA, CDR2 FQGNSA. V lost 5 bases and J lost 5, with 12 bases in between. CDR3 sequence reads: CASSPERDYGYTF. CDR3 nucleotides: TGTGCCAGCAGCCCCGAGAGGGATTATGGCTACACCTTC.

This clone was seen only a few times. The chain joins TRBV5-1 to TRBJ1-1, with D perhaps matching TRBD1 (5 bases). The germline V gene has CDR1 SGHRS and CDR2 YFSETQ. The CDR3 runs 15 residues. V was clipped by 4 bases and J by 1 base, with 14 bases between them. This chain's CDR3 is CASSGGTNKNTEAFF. DNA of the CDR3: TGCGCCAGCAGCGGTGGGACTAATAAGAACACTGAAGCTTTCTTT. The full variable domain, completed using reference TRBV5-1 and TRBJ1-1, is KAGVTQTPRYLIKTRGQQVTLSCSPISGHRSVSWYQQTPGQGLQFLFEYFSETQRNKGNFPGRFSGRQFSNSRSEMNVSTLELGDSALYLCASSGGTNKNTEAFFGQGTRLTVV.

This chain uses TRBV5-1 with TRBJ2-3; 7 bases line up with TRBD2. CDR3 length equals 16 residues. Germline trimming cut 4 bases from V and 4 bases from J; bases unmatched to any gene: 12. The germline V gene has CDR1 SGHRS and CDR2 YFSETQ. The CDR3 region is CASSLGSSGPPDTQYF. The CDR3 DNA reads TGCGCCAGCAGCCTCGGTAGTAGCGGGCCGCCAGATACGCAGTATTTT.

This chain joins TRBV7-2 and TRBJ1-5; no firm D call. The V end was cut by 5 bases, the J end by 5 bases, with 10 bases between. The CDR3 consists of 13 residues. Germline V lookup: CDR1 SGHTA, CDR2 FQGNSA. CDR3: CASSPSRYQPQHF. CDR3 DNA sequence: TGTGCCAGCAGCCCGTCACGGTATCAGCCCCAGCATTTT.

This chain links TRBV6-4 with TRBJ1-2; maybe TRBD1 (5 bases). The CDR3 is 14 residues long. Germline-derived CDR1 and CDR2 are MRHNA and SNTAGT. Trimming left V 0 bases short and J 8 bases short, with 13 bases between. DNA of the CDR3: TGTGCCAGCAGTGACTCGAAGCAGGGTGAGGGCTACACCTTC. Its translation is CASSDSKQGEGYTF.

This chain uses TRBV20-1 with TRBJ2-1, with 10 nucleotides matching TRBD2. CDR1 DFQATT and CDR2 SNEGSKA come from the germline V gene (reference sequence). V lost 3 bases, J lost 7 bases, and 9 bases stayed unmatched. This CDR3 comprises 15 residues. CDR3 DNA: TGCAGTGCTAGTTTTAAGCGGGAGGGCCTGAATGAGCAGTTCTTC. As protein: CSASFKREGLNEQFF.

The chain employs TRBV11-2 and TRBJ2-1; perhaps TRBD1 as D (5 bases). The CDR3 extends over 17 amino acids. The germline gives CDR1 SGHAT, CDR2 FQNNGV. V dropped 1 base and J dropped 0 bases, with 13 bases sitting between them. For the CDR3, the DNA is TGTGCCAGCAGCTTAGCGCCCCATCAGGGCTCCTACAATGAGCAGTTCTTC. The encoded protein is CASSLAPHQGSYNEQFF.

This clone was seen only once. V is TRBV2 and J is TRBJ1-6; 8 nucleotides align to TRBD1. Germline V lookup: CDR1 SNHLY, CDR2 FYNNEI. The CDR3 totals 13 residues. Trimming at V came to 8 bases and at J to 10 bases, leaving 7 bases not matched to a gene. CDR3 DNA sequence: TGTGCCAGCTCGACAGGGGAAGTATCACCCCTCCACTTT. Encoded protein: CASSTGEVSPLHF.

V gene TRBV18 combines with J gene TRBJ1-2, with D possibly matching TRBD1 (5 bases). The CDR3 runs to 14 residues. Germline CDR1 reads KGHSH; CDR2 reads LQKENI. Trimming cost V 0 bases and J 5 bases, with 10 bases left between them. DNA for the CDR3: TGTGCCAGCTCACCACCCAGGGTCGGGTATGGCTACACCTTC. Translating gives CASSPPRVGYGYTF. The full variable domain, its missing parts supplied by reference TRBV18 and TRBJ1-2, is NAGVMQNPRHLVRRRGQEARLRCSPMKGHSHVYWYRQLPEEGLKFMVYLQKENIIDESGMPKERFSAEFPKEGPSILRIQQVVRGDSAAYFCASSPPRVGYGYTFGSGTRLTVV.

This chain links TRBV6-1 with TRBJ2-6, with TRBD2 matching 8 bases. The CDR3 extends over 16 amino acids. Germline V CDR1 and CDR2: MNHNS, SASEGT. V lost 3 bases and J lost 3; bases outside the gene matches: 4. The CDR3 here is CASSERGASGANVLTF. CDR3 bases: TGTGCCAGCAGTGAGCGGGGGGCAAGTGGGGCCAACGTCCTGACTTTC.

The V call is TRBV30, the J call TRBJ1-2, with unresolved D. The ends were cut back, 3 bases at V and 2 bases at J, with 10 bases in the middle. The CDR3 is 13 residues long. The germline CDR1 and CDR2 sequences are GTSNPN and SVGIG (reference sequence). As DNA, the CDR3 is TGTGCCTGGAGCGGGAGGGTAAACTATGGCTACACCTTC. Residues: CAWSGRVNYGYTF.

Here the CDR3 reads CASGSRQGPGPQHF. The CDR3 bases are TGTGCTAGTGGCTCCCGACAGGGACCGGGGCCCCAGCATTTT. The V gene is TRBV12-5, the J gene TRBJ1-5, with 7 bases lining up with TRBD1. V was pared by 6 bases and J by 9 bases, with 11 bases of the junction left unmatched. This CDR3 region has 14 residues. Looked up from germline, CDR1 is LGHNT and CDR2 is FRNRAP.

This rearrangement joins TRBV5-1 to TRBJ2-2, with TRBD2 as a possible D gene (5 bases). This CDR3 region has 16 residues. Germline CDR1 and CDR2: SGHRS and YFSETQ. The V and J ends lost 3 bases and 0 bases respectively, with 12 bases between them. CDR3 in DNA: TGCGCCAGCAGCTCCGCGGTCGGGGCGAACACCGGGGAGCTGTTTTTT. This translates into CASSSAVGANTGELFF.

The chain employs TRBV9 and TRBJ2-1; 9 nucleotides agree with TRBD2. The V gene's germline CDR1 is SGDLS and CDR2 YYNGEE. The CDR3 sequence is 17 residues long. V shed 0 bases and J 10 bases; nucleotides not matched to a gene: 14. CDR3 coding DNA: TGTGCCAGCAGCGTAGGACTAGCGGTGGCGAGTGAAGTAGAGCAGTTCTTC. Translated: CASSVGLAVASEVEQFF.

This chain links TRBV19 with TRBJ1-1; D not certain. V was trimmed by 4 bases and J by 1 base, leaving 10 bases between them. Germline CDR1 reads LNHDA; CDR2 reads SQIVND (reference sequence). The CDR3 contains 14 residues. CDR3 bases: TGTGCCAGTAGTAACATAGCCCCGAACACTGAAGCTTTCTTT. Translation gives CASSNIAPNTEAFF. Full variable domain (rest looked up from reference TRBV19 and TRBJ1-1): DGGITQSPKYLFRKEGQNVTLSCEQNLNHDAMYWYRQDPGQGLRLIYYSQIVNDFQKGDIAEGYSVSREKKESFPLTVTSAQKNPTAFYLCASSNIAPNTEAFFGQGTRLTVV.

This chain links TRBV27 with TRBJ2-3; no clear D gene. The V and J ends lost 9 bases and 2 bases respectively, with 24 bases between them. The CDR3 consists of 17 residues. Germline V gene sequence: CDR1 MNHEY, CDR2 SMNVEV (reference sequence). As DNA, the CDR3 is TGTGCCAGTAGACCCTACGGATATTCCGGGTCCACAGATACGCAGTATTTT. This codes for CASRPYGYSGSTDTQYF.

V is TRBV3-1 (or the pseudogene TRBV3-2) and J is TRBJ1-5; D possibly corresponds to TRBD1 (5 bases). V was pared by 5 bases and J by 7 bases, with 12 bases between. Germline-derived CDR1 and CDR2 are LGHDT and YNNKEL (reference sequence). This CDR3 contains 13 residues. The CDR3 DNA reads TGTGCCAGCAGCTTCAGGGCTGGGCAGCCCCAGCATTTT. This sequence encodes CASSFRAGQPQHF.

CDR3 in amino acids: CASSQDWTGNEAFF. For the CDR3, the DNA is TGCGCCAGCAGCCAAGACTGGACAGGGAATGAAGCTTTCTTT. The chain joins TRBV4-3 to TRBJ1-1; 8 bases line up with TRBD1. The CDR3 contains 14 residues. Trimming cost V 0 bases and J 7 bases; bases outside gene matches: 4. Germline values: CDR1 LGHNA, CDR2 YSLEER.

J is TRBJ2-7 and V is TRBV5-6; 8 nucleotides line up with TRBD1. Germline CDR1 SGHDT, CDR2 YYEEEE. CDR3 length: 14 residues. The V segment lost 4 bases and the J segment 3 bases; nucleotides outside the gene matches: 6. CDR3 DNA: TGTGCCAGCAGCGGACAGGGAGGAGGCTACGAGCAGTACGTC. Translation: CASSGQGGGYEQYV.

The J gene is TRBJ1-1, the V gene TRBV5-1; perhaps TRBD1 as D (6 bases). Trimming stripped 5 bases from V and 0 bases from J, with 11 bases between. CDR3 length: 14 residues. Germline values: CDR1 SGHRS, CDR2 YFSETQ. CDR3 region: CASSLGHLNTEAFF. CDR3 coding DNA: TGCGCCAGCAGTCTGGGACACCTGAACACTGAAGCTTTCTTT.

The rearrangement links TRBV9 to TRBJ2-3; a weak D match, TRBD1 (6 bases). The CDR3 sequence is 13 residues long. In germline, CDR1 is SGDLS, CDR2 YYNGEE. With 0 bases removed from V and 5 bases from J, the gap between germline ends came to 7 bases. In DNA form, the CDR3 reads TGTGCCAGCAGCGTAGCAGGGGAAGATACGCAGTATTTT. Protein: CASSVAGEDTQYF.

The chain links TRBV5-1 to TRBJ2-2, with D perhaps matching TRBD2 (7 bases). Trimming removed 0 bases from V and 5 bases from J, with 14 bases in between. The CDR3 totals 16 residues. Germline V lookup: CDR1 SGHRS, CDR2 YFSETQ. In DNA, the CDR3 is TGCGCCAGCAGCTTGGTAACAGGGCGGGGGACCGGGGAGCTGTTTTTT. Translating it yields CASSLVTGRGTGELFF.

The rearrangement uses TRBV13 and TRBJ1-1; maybe TRBD1 (5 bases). Germline CDR1 PRHDT, CDR2 FYEKMQ (reference sequence). CDR3 length: 13 amino acids. Trimming stripped 6 bases from V and 8 bases from J, with 16 bases between. The CDR3 region is CASSQGDRLEAFF. CDR3 bases: TGTGCCAGCAGTCAAGGAGACAGATTGGAAGCTTTCTTT. Variable domain in full (rest from reference TRBV13 and TRBJ1-1): AAGVIQSPRHLIKEKRETATLKCYPIPRHDTVYWYQQGPGQDPQFLISFYEKMQSDKGSIPDRFSAQQFSDYHSELNMSSLELGDSALYFCASSQGDRLEAFFGQGTRLTVV.

The chain employs TRBV6-2 or TRBV6-3 and TRBJ1-1, with TRBD1 as a possible D gene (5 bases). The CDR3 totals 15 residues. The V and J ends lost 6 bases and 1 base respectively, with 15 bases between them. Germline assignment: CDR1 MNHEY and CDR2 SVGEGT. This CDR3 is CASSPLVGANTEAFF. The CDR3 DNA reads as TGTGCCAGCAGCCCCCTGGTAGGGGCGAACACTGAAGCTTTCTTT.

This chain links TRBV2 with TRBJ1-3, with 8 bases identical to TRBD1. In germline, CDR1 is SNHLY, CDR2 FYNNEI. The CDR3 spans 14 residues. With V trimmed by 3 bases and J by 2 bases, 0 bases remained unmatched. CDR3: CASSETGAGNTIYF. The CDR3 DNA reads as TGTGCCAGCAGTGAGACAGGGGCTGGAAACACCATATATTTT.

The chain carries TRBV29-1 and TRBJ1-1; a possible D gene is TRBD1 (5 bases). This CDR3 spans 12 amino acids. CDR1 is SQVTM and CDR2 is ANQGSEA in the germline V gene. V gave up 2 bases and J gave up 6 bases, with 10 bases separating them. The CDR3 DNA follows: TGCAGCGTTGAACAGGGAAACTCTGAAGCTTTCTTT. Residues: CSVEQGNSEAFF.

V is TRBV4-3 and J is TRBJ2-1; a weak D match, TRBD2 (7 bases). Trimming shortened V by 0 bases and J by 9 bases, and 15 bases separated the two germline ends. The CDR3 is 15 amino acids. The germline CDR1 and CDR2 sequences are LGHNA and YSLEER. The CDR3 sequence is CASSQDRGGGGEQFF. For the CDR3, the DNA is TGCGCCAGCAGCCAAGATCGAGGGGGAGGGGGTGAGCAGTTCTTC.